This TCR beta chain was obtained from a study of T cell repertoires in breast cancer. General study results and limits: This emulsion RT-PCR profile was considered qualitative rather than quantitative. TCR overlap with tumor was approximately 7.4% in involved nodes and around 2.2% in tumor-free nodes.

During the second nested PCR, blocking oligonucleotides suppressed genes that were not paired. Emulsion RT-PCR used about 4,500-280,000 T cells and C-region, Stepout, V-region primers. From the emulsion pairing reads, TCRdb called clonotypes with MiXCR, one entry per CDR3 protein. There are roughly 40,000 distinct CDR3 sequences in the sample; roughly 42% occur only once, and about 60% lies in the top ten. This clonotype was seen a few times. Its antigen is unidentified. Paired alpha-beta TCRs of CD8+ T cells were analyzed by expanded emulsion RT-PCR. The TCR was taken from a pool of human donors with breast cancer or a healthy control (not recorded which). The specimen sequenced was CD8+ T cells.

The CDR3: CASSSRGMSSYNEQFF. The CDR3 DNA is TGTGCCAGCAGCTCCCGGGGCATGAGCTCCTACAATGAGCAGTTCTTC. This chain links TRBV7-2 with TRBJ2-1, with D perhaps being TRBD1 or TRBD2 (5 bases each). CDR3 size: 16 residues. CDR1 and CDR2 from the germline V gene are SGHTA and FQGNSA. V gave up 4 bases and J gave up 0 bases, with 13 bases separating them. Together with reference TRBV7-2 and TRBJ2-1, the CDR3 gives the full variable domain: GAGVSQSPSNKVTEKGKDVELRCDPISGHTALYWYRQSLGQGLEFLIYFQGNSAPDKSGLPSDRFSAERTGGSVSTLTIQRTQQEDSAVYLCASSSRGMSSYNEQFFGPGTRLTVL.